The T cell receptor beta chain described here comes from a study of sequential checkpoint blockade in melanoma. Treatment denoted: randomized to nivolumab then ipilimumab (arm A) or the reverse (arm B). From thawed PBMCs, live CD3+CD8+ cells negative for CD19 and CD56 were sorted. Germline lookup yields CDR1 MDHEN and CDR2 SYDVKM. The CDR3 loop spans 17 amino acids. V was shortened by 3 bases and J by 0 bases, with 15 bases between the two germline ends. Only in-frame clones appear in the TCRdb table, and some are missing; sequencing was by immunoSEQ multiplex PCR. This table has 25,000 to 30,000 clones, 75% to 85% appearing once.

The TCR comes from a human donor with melanoma. The chain employs TRBV28 and TRBJ2-1; possible D gene TRBD1, 6 bases. The specimen was CD8+ T cells sorted from blood (inferred from file names), collected from a patient given nivolumab and ipilimumab in sequence. The CDR3 is CASSFNRDLGSYNEQFF. DNA for the CDR3: TGTGCCAGCAGTTTTAACAGGGATCTTGGCTCCTACAATGAGCAGTTCTTC.